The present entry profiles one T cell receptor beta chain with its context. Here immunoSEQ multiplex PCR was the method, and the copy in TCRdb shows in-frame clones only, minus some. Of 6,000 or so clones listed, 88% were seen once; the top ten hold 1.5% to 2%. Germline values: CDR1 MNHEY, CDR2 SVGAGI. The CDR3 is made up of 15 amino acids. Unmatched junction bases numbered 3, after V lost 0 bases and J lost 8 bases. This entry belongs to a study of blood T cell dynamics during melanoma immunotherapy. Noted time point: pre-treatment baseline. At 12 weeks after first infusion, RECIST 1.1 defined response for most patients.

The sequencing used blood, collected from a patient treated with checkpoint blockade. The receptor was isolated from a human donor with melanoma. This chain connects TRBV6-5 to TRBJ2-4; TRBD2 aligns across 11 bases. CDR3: CASSYSSGGADIQYF. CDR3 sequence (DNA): TGTGCCAGCAGTTACTCTAGCGGGGGGGCAGACATTCAGTACTTC.